These 3 T cell receptor beta chains were all obtained from the same sample, sequenced in a study of persistence of HIV-infected CD4 T cells. Cells were stimulated with CMV-infected fibroblast lysates at roughly 10 ug/mL. Responding CD4+ T cells were sorted by upregulation of both CD40 ligand and CD69. Sequencing used immunoSEQ version 4 in survey mode. Here immunoSEQ multiplex PCR was the method, and the copy in TCRdb shows in-frame clones only, minus some. The table lists about 7,500 clones, under 80% of them singletons. Their target antigens are unknown. The source material was CD4+ T cells sorted from PBMCs after roughly 17-hour stimulation, sampled from a patient who received antiretroviral therapy. These receptors were collected from an adult man with HIV who was CMV-seropositive.

This sequence joins TRBV14 and TRBJ2-4; possibly TRBD1 for D (5 bases). Trimming removed 1 base at V and 10 bases at J, with 8 bases between. Germline CDR1 is SGHDN and CDR2 is FVKESK. This CDR3 is 12 amino acids long. CDR3 loop: CASSQGRAIQYF. In nucleotides, the CDR3 is TGTGCCAGCAGCCAAGGCAGGGCGATTCAGTACTTC.

Here the CDR3 reads CATSRAFGYGYTF. The CDR3 DNA sequence: TGTGCCACCAGCAGAGCTTTTGGCTATGGCTACACCTTC. The V and J genes are TRBV15 and TRBJ1-2, with D unresolved. Germline V CDR1 and CDR2: LNHNV, YYDKDF (reference sequence). Between the trimmed V and J ends, which lost 1 base and 4 bases, there was a span of 7 bases. The length of the CDR3 is 13 residues.

The chain links TRBV7-2 to TRBJ1-1; D call uncertain. V lost 2 bases to trimming and J lost 1 base, with 11 bases between them. CDR1 is SGHTA and CDR2 is FQGNSA in the germline V gene. This CDR3 has 15 residues. CDR3 region: CASSLSSQPNTEAFF. The CDR3 DNA reads TGTGCCAGCAGCTTATCCAGTCAACCGAACACTGAAGCTTTCTTT.